This T cell receptor beta chain was sequenced in a study of blood T cell repertoires in COVID-19. Study information: Samples came from the United States, Italy and Spain, spanning acute and convalescent COVID-19. The cDNA or gDNA used as material had been derived from T cells, B-cell-depleted T cells, or PBMCs.

In germline, CDR1 is SNHLY, CDR2 FYNNEI. With 6 bases clipped from V and 5 bases from J, the junction kept 8 bases outside the gene matches. The CDR3 runs to 14 residues. Source study methods: Using reference gene primer amplification, nucleated cell counts were estimated. Data came from immunoSEQ multiplex PCR; TCRdb stores just in-frame clones and leaves some out. That table gives V, J and clone size, and the DNA gave D and trimming. The sample records about 280,000 clones, approximately 90% being singletons. The sequenced sample was peripheral blood. The receptor was derived from a man aged 40-55 years with acute or convalescent COVID-19. The chain links TRBV2 to TRBJ1-1, with 8 bases that match TRBD1. The CDR3, as DNA: TGTGCCAGCAGCGTCAGGGGGCGAGATACTGAAGCTTTCTTT. This translates into CASSVRGRDTEAFF. The whole variable domain, remainder taken from reference TRBV2 and TRBJ1-1, is EPEVTQTPSHQVTQMGQEVILRCVPISNHLYFYWYRQILGQKVEFLVSFYNNEISEKSEIFDDQFSVERPDGSNFTLKIRSTKLEDSAMYFCASSVRGRDTEAFFGQGTRLTVV.